The 22 T cell receptor beta chains listed next were all sequenced from one sample in a study of graft-versus-host responses after intestinal transplantation. Measured with immunoSEQ multiplex PCR; TCRdb has only the in-frame clones, and not every one. Counted here are about 70,000 clones, 90% occurring once; the ten biggest clones make up approximately 1.2%. These receptors have no identified antigens. The starting material was unstimulated CD8+ T cells sorted from spleen or lymph node cells, obtained before intestinal transplant. The receptors were gathered from a human donor who received an intestinal transplant.

V gene TRBV10-3 combines with J gene TRBJ2-1; 8 bases align to TRBD1. V trimming: 2 bases; J trimming: 6 bases; junction bases outside the gene matches: 9. CDR3 size: 16 residues. The germline CDR1 and CDR2 sequences are ENHRY and SYGVKD. The CDR3 nucleotides read TGTGCCATCAGTGAGCCCCTTACAGGGGGTGGCAATGAGCAGTTCTTC. It is translated as CAISEPLTGGGNEQFF.

The chain has TRBV6-1 and TRBJ2-1; D perhaps matches TRBD2 (6 bases). CDR1 MNHNS and CDR2 SASEGT come from the germline V gene. CDR3 length equals 13 residues. The V end was cut by 5 bases, the J end by 9 bases, with 14 bases between. The CDR3 sequence: CASSQGAGSEQFF. The DNA of the CDR3 is TGTGCCAGCAGTCAGGGTGCGGGGTCTGAGCAGTTCTTC.

V and J are TRBV6-1 and TRBJ2-3, with 13 bases lining up with TRBD2. Looked up from germline, CDR1 is MNHNS and CDR2 is SASEGT. The CDR3 sequence is 15 residues long. V shed 7 bases, J shed 5 bases, and the junction held 6 bases outside the gene matches. CDR3 sequence: CASTTSGGALDTQYF. For the CDR3, the DNA is TGTGCCAGCACTACTAGCGGGGGGGCGTTAGATACGCAGTATTTT.

This chain uses TRBV15 with TRBJ1-1; the D is unclear. Trimming cost V 0 bases and J 0 bases, with 11 bases left between them. This CDR3 region has 16 residues. CDR1 is LNHNV, CDR2 YYDKDF, per germline (reference sequence). This CDR3 reads CATSRDIGGLNTEAFF. The CDR3 DNA reads TGTGCCACCAGCAGAGATATCGGCGGCTTGAACACTGAAGCTTTCTTT. The full variable domain, its missing parts supplied by reference TRBV15 and TRBJ1-1, is DAMVIQNPRYQVTQFGKPVTLSCSQTLNHNVMYWYQQKSSQAPKLLFHYYDKDFNNEADTPDNFQSRRPNTSFCFLDIRSPGLGDTAMYLCATSRDIGGLNTEAFFGQGTRLTVV.

This chain connects TRBV6-6 to TRBJ2-5; maybe TRBD1 (6 bases). V was pared by 2 bases and J by 0 bases, with 10 bases between. The CDR3 is made up of 15 amino acids. The germline V gene has CDR1 MNHNY and CDR2 SVGAGI (reference sequence). CDR3 sequence (DNA): TGTGCCAGCAGTTACCGGCACAGGGACCAAGAGACCCAGTACTTC. Protein: CASSYRHRDQETQYF.

V gene TRBV7-9 combines with J gene TRBJ2-7; perhaps TRBD1 as D (6 bases). V lost 5 bases to trimming and J lost 3 bases, with 14 bases between them. The CDR3 runs to 14 residues. Germline lookup yields CDR1 SEHNR and CDR2 FQNEAQ (reference sequence). As DNA, the CDR3 is TGTGCCAGCAGCCCCCGGACAGAGAACTACGAGCAGTACTTC. This sequence encodes CASSPRTENYEQYF.

This clone appeared once. The chain recombines TRBV7-8 with TRBJ1-3; TRBD1 aligns across 9 bases. The CDR3 consists of 18 residues. Germline CDR1 is SGHVS and CDR2 is FQNEAQ. The trim removed 1 base at V and 7 bases at J, leaving 14 bases unmatched. CDR3 sequence reads: CASSLEGGTGFSVNTIYF. DNA for the CDR3: TGTGCCAGCAGCTTAGAAGGGGGGACAGGGTTTAGTGTGAACACCATATATTTT.

The chain is built from TRBV4-1 and TRBJ1-1; 8 bases are a match to TRBD1. Germline loops: CDR1 MGHRA, CDR2 YSYEKL. The CDR3 sequence is 18 residues long. The V gene end was trimmed by 1 base and the J gene end by 1 base; junction bases not matched to a gene: 11. The CDR3, as DNA: TGCGCCAGCAGCCAAGTCCCCGGGACAGGAATATGGAACACTGAAGCTTTCTTT. Amino acid sequence: CASSQVPGTGIWNTEAFF.

The chain's CDR3 is CSADNGGNYGYTF. CDR3 in DNA: TGCAGCGCCGACAACGGGGGAAACTATGGCTACACCTTC. The chain is built from TRBV29-1 and TRBJ1-2, with D perhaps TRBD1 (5 bases). Per the germline V gene, CDR1 is SQVTM and CDR2 is ANQGSEA. V gave up 7 bases and J gave up 2 bases, with 14 bases separating them. CDR3 length: 13 amino acids. Full variable domain (rest looked up from reference TRBV29-1 and TRBJ1-2): SAVISQKPSRDICQRGTSLTIQCQVDSQVTMMFWYRQQPGQSLTLIATANQGSEATYESGFVIDKFPISRPNLTFSTLTVSNMSPEDSSIYLCSADNGGNYGYTFGSGTRLTVV.

J is TRBJ2-7 and V is TRBV7-9; no clear D. The CDR3 spans 12 residues. The V gene lost 3 bases and the J gene lost 4 bases, with 7 bases spanning the gap. Germline V gene data show CDR1 as SEHNR and CDR2 as FQNEAQ (reference sequence). CDR3 in amino acids: CASSLFSYEQYF. Written as DNA, the CDR3 is TGTGCCAGCAGCTTGTTCAGTTACGAGCAGTACTTC.

Here the CDR3 DNA reads TGTGCCAGCAGCCAGTTCGGGAGCTCCTACAATGAGCAGTTCTTC. Protein sequence: CASSQFGSSYNEQFF. The chain uses TRBV14 and TRBJ2-1; D perhaps matches TRBD2 (6 bases). This CDR3 is built from 15 residues. In germline, CDR1 is SGHDN, CDR2 FVKESK. V was cut by 3 bases and J by 0 bases, with 9 bases left in between.

This chain's CDR3 is CASSYSGGNTEAFF. The CDR3 nucleotides are TGTGCCAGTAGTTACTCAGGGGGGAACACTGAAGCTTTCTTT. The chain uses TRBV19 and TRBJ1-1; 7 positions match TRBD1. Losses at the gene ends were 5 bases for V and 1 base for J; bases not matched to a gene: 4. The CDR3 runs to 14 residues. The germline V gene encodes CDR1 LNHDA and CDR2 SQIVND (reference sequence).

This chain links TRBV25-1 with TRBJ2-5; 8 nucleotides line up with TRBD2. The CDR3 spans 17 residues. V lost 0 bases, J lost 5 bases, and 11 bases stayed unmatched. Germline V gives CDR1 MGHDK, CDR2 SYGVNS. Here the CDR3 reads CASSEYSGGAIVETQYF. The CDR3 bases are TGTGCCAGCAGTGAATACTCGGGGGGGGCGATCGTGGAGACCCAGTACTTC.

This chain uses TRBV27 with TRBJ1-2, with unresolved D. Germline V CDR1 and CDR2: MNHEY, SMNVEV (reference sequence). V was shortened by 4 bases and J by 8 bases, with 14 bases between the two germline ends. The CDR3 runs to 13 residues. CDR3 protein: CASSSYRTQGYTF. The CDR3 nucleotides are TGTGCCAGCAGTTCCTACCGGACTCAGGGCTACACCTTC.

The sample holds one count of this clone. The chain is built from TRBV7-9 and TRBJ1-6; 9 bases are shared with TRBD1. Germline lookup yields CDR1 SEHNR and CDR2 FQNEAQ (reference sequence). V lost 5 bases to trimming and J lost 9 bases; unmatched junction nucleotides: 8. This CDR3 is built from 15 residues. In DNA, the CDR3 is TGTGCCAGCAGCCAGACCGGGACAGGGCCTTCACCCCTCCACTTT. Translation: CASSQTGTGPSPLHF.

The sample holds a few counts of this clone. This chain connects TRBV29-1 to TRBJ1-2, with D uncertain. Germline values: CDR1 SQVTM, CDR2 ANQGSEA. This CDR3 has 16 amino acids. V lost 1 base to trimming and J lost 6 bases, with 21 bases between them. Here the CDR3 reads CSVEVVETHQSDGYTF. The CDR3 DNA is TGCAGCGTTGAAGTTGTAGAAACTCATCAATCGGATGGCTACACCTTC.

The V gene is TRBV9, the J gene TRBJ2-3, with D possibly being TRBD2 (7 bases). The CDR3 spans 15 residues. Trimming took off 0 bases at V and 3 bases at J, with 11 bases between the two ends. In germline, CDR1 is SGDLS, CDR2 YYNGEE. For the CDR3, the DNA is TGTGCCAGCAGCGTAGGGGAGGGGGTGACAGATACGCAGTATTTT. Encoded protein: CASSVGEGVTDTQYF.

The chain is built from TRBV29-1 and TRBJ2-7, with D perhaps TRBD1 (6 bases). Deletions cut 6 bases from V and 6 bases from J, with 24 bases between. CDR3 length equals 15 residues. Germline CDR1 SQVTM, CDR2 ANQGSEA. The CDR3 DNA is TGCAGCGTGATGGGCAAACCGGGACACCGAGGCGAGCAGTACTTC. Translation gives CSVMGKPGHRGEQYF.

The chain is built from TRBV19 and TRBJ1-2; D is ambiguous. Germline CDR1 and CDR2: LNHDA and SQIVND (reference sequence). The V and J ends lost 6 bases and 8 bases respectively, with 22 bases between them. This CDR3 is 15 amino acids long. CDR3 protein: CASSPWEGGLDGYTF. CDR3 bases: TGTGCCAGTAGCCCATGGGAGGGCGGTCTTGACGGCTACACCTTC.

This clone was detected once. The V and J genes are TRBV9 and TRBJ2-5, with 8 bases identical to TRBD1. The V gene's germline CDR1 is SGDLS and CDR2 YYNGEE. This CDR3 has 15 residues. With V trimmed by 4 bases and J by 0 bases, 5 bases remained unmatched. CDR3 nucleotide sequence: TGTGCCAGCAGCTGGACAGGGTCCCACCAAGAGACCCAGTACTTC. The encoded protein is CASSWTGSHQETQYF.

The V and J genes are TRBV11-2 and TRBJ2-5; the match to TRBD2 covers 9 bases. Germline V gene lookup returns CDR1 SGHAT and CDR2 FQNNGV. The CDR3 loop spans 18 amino acids. The junction had 12 bases not matched to a gene; V was cut back by 1 base and J by 3 bases. This chain's CDR3 is CASSLGRLVRGGEETQYF. The CDR3 DNA sequence: TGTGCCAGCAGCTTAGGGCGATTGGTGCGGGGGGGGGAAGAGACCCAGTACTTC.

The rearrangement uses TRBV27 and TRBJ1-2; TRBD1 is a possible D gene (5 bases). Germline lookup yields CDR1 MNHEY and CDR2 SMNVEV (reference sequence). Trimming left V 5 bases short and J 8 bases short, with 15 bases between. CDR3 length: 13 residues. CDR3 residues: CASSQQGSYGYTF. CDR3 nucleotide sequence: TGTGCCAGCAGTCAGCAGGGCTCATACGGCTACACCTTC.